The 16 T cell receptor beta chains reported below all come from one sample, sequenced in a study of radiotherapy plus CTLA-4 blockade in lung cancer. Sequencing was performed with immunoSEQ multiplex PCR; in TCRdb, only in-frame clones are kept and a portion is missing. The table has about 36,000 clones, approximately 85% seen once. Sequenced here: peripheral blood, sampled from a patient treated with radiotherapy plus ipilimumab. These receptors originate from a human donor with non-small cell lung cancer who had stable disease on radiotherapy plus ipilimumab.

This clone was detected only once. One junction end does not reproduce the germline sequence, and a read error may be involved. The chain is built from TRBV15 and TRBJ2-7, with 9 nucleotides matching TRBD1. CDR1 is LNHNV, CDR2 YYDKDF, per germline (reference sequence). This CDR3 is 16 amino acids long. This CDR3 reads CATSRGGDRASHEQYF. CDR3 sequence (DNA): TGTGCCACCAGCAGAGGAGGGGACAGGGCCTCCCACGAGCAGTACTTC.

V and J are TRBV6-4 and TRBJ1-1, with 11 bases matching TRBD1. Germline V lookup: CDR1 MRHNA, CDR2 SNTAGT. The CDR3 is made up of 14 amino acids. V trimming: 2 bases; J trimming: 7 bases; junction bases outside the gene matches: 3. Here the CDR3 reads CASSDGQGASEAFF. The CDR3 region has the DNA TGTGCCAGCAGTGACGGACAGGGGGCTAGTGAAGCTTTCTTT.

V usage is TRBV5-1 and J usage is TRBJ2-5, with 8 bases lining up with TRBD1. CDR1 and CDR2 (germline): SGHRS, YFSETQ. The CDR3 sequence is 16 residues long. V gave up 1 base and J gave up 4 bases; unmatched junction bases: 9. The CDR3 DNA sequence: TGCGCCAGCAGCTTGCACGCCCAGGGGGCAGGAGAGACCCAGTACTTC. As protein: CASSLHAQGAGETQYF.

The V and J genes are TRBV27 and TRBJ2-1, with TRBD1 matching 9 bases. Germline assignment: CDR1 MNHEY and CDR2 SMNVEV (reference sequence). This CDR3 has 12 amino acids. V lost 10 bases, J lost 8 bases, and 6 bases stayed unmatched. The CDR3 bases are TGTGCCACCCTGACAGGGGGTCATGAGCAGTTCTTC. Its translation: CATLTGGHEQFF.

The CDR3, as DNA: TGTGCCATCAGTGGGGGACTAGCGGGAAAGCAGTTCTTC. Amino acids: CAISGGLAGKQFF. The J gene is TRBJ2-1, the V gene TRBV10-3; 13 bases are shared with TRBD2. The V gene end was trimmed by 4 bases and the J gene end by 11 bases; junction bases not matched to a gene: 2. The CDR3 is made up of 13 amino acids. Germline CDR1 reads ENHRY; CDR2 reads SYGVKD.

The J gene is TRBJ2-1, the V gene TRBV6-1; TRBD2 agrees at 12 bases. V shed 7 bases and J 9 bases; nucleotides not matched to a gene: 4. The CDR3 consists of 13 residues. Germline V lookup: CDR1 MNHNS, CDR2 SASEGT. In DNA, the CDR3 is TGTGCCAGCACCGCGACTAGCGGGAGTGAGCAGTTCTTC. It encodes CASTATSGSEQFF.

This clone was recorded once. V gene TRBV11-1 combines with J gene TRBJ2-7; tentatively, D is TRBD1 (6 bases). Germline CDR1 and CDR2: SGHAT and FQDESV (reference sequence). V lost 5 bases, J lost 3 bases, and 8 bases lay in between. The CDR3 is 12 residues long. CDR3 nucleotide sequence: TGTGCCAGCAGCCCGACAGGCTACGAGCAGTACTTC. It specifies CASSPTGYEQYF.

The chain combines TRBV5-5 with TRBJ2-1; 9 bases map to TRBD1. The J segment lost 0 bases and the V segment lost 0 bases, leaving 4 bases of the junction unmatched. Germline CDR1 and CDR2: SGHKS and YYEKEE (reference sequence). The CDR3 has 17 residues. This chain's CDR3 is CASSLADRGSSYNEQFF. The CDR3 nucleotides are TGTGCCAGCAGCTTGGCAGACAGGGGGTCCTCCTACAATGAGCAGTTCTTC.

This chain links TRBV30 with TRBJ1-2; TRBD1 matches 11 bases. V lost 3 bases to trimming and J lost 4 bases; unmatched junction nucleotides: 1. The CDR3 loop spans 13 amino acids. Germline V gene data show CDR1 as GTSNPN and CDR2 as SVGIG (reference sequence). CDR3 sequence: CAWSGTGGYGYTF. Written as DNA, the CDR3 is TGTGCCTGGAGCGGGACAGGGGGCTATGGCTACACCTTC.

CDR3 DNA sequence: TGTGCCAGCAGCCCGAGGACAGGGGGTTATGGCTACACCTTC. Its protein product is CASSPRTGGYGYTF. The gene calls are TRBV7-9 and TRBJ1-2; 10 bases map to TRBD1. After removal of 5 bases from V and 5 bases from J, the junction contained 5 bases not matched to a gene. This CDR3 contains 14 residues. Germline loops: CDR1 SEHNR, CDR2 FQNEAQ (reference sequence).

In its sample, this clone was seen a few times. Other DNA sequences from this sample encode an identical CDR3 as well. The V gene is TRBV9, the J gene TRBJ1-1; no firm D call. Deletions cut 2 bases from V and 2 bases from J, with 7 bases between. This CDR3 has 13 amino acids. From germline, CDR1 is SGDLS and CDR2 YYNGEE. This CDR3 reads CASSVAVNTEAFF. CDR3 nucleotide sequence: TGTGCCAGCAGCGTGGCAGTAAACACTGAAGCTTTCTTT.

The chain employs TRBV9 and TRBJ2-7; the D is unclear. The ends were cut back, 0 bases at V and 6 bases at J, with 10 bases in the middle. This CDR3 contains 13 residues. The germline gives CDR1 SGDLS, CDR2 YYNGEE. For the CDR3, the DNA is TGTGCCAGCAGCGTAGTGGTGTCGGGCGAGCAGTACTTC. This translates into CASSVVVSGEQYF.

The chain joins TRBV19 to TRBJ1-1; 8 bases align to TRBD1. This CDR3 is built from 14 residues. Germline assignment: CDR1 LNHDA and CDR2 SQIVND (reference sequence). The V gene end was trimmed by 3 bases and the J gene end by 2 bases; junction bases not matched to a gene: 2. DNA of the CDR3: TGTGCCAGTAGTATCGACAGGGGCAACACTGAAGCTTTCTTT. Translated, it gives CASSIDRGNTEAFF.

V and J are TRBV7-2 and TRBJ2-5; 11 nucleotides align to TRBD2. This CDR3 contains 19 residues. CDR1 is SGHTA, CDR2 FQGNSA, per germline. V was pared by 2 bases and J by 2 bases, with 13 bases of the junction left unmatched. The CDR3: CASSLTVSGRAWAQETQYF. CDR3 in DNA: TGTGCCAGCAGCTTAACGGTTAGCGGGAGGGCCTGGGCACAAGAGACCCAGTACTTC.

The chain employs TRBV19 and TRBJ2-7; 8 bases line up with TRBD2. Trimming at V came to 3 bases and at J to 2 bases, leaving 9 bases not matched to a gene. Germline CDR1 reads LNHDA; CDR2 reads SQIVND (reference sequence). This CDR3 comprises 16 residues. CDR3 bases: TGTGCCAGTAGTATCCGGGGGGGGAGTGATCCCTACGAGCAGTACTTC. Translated: CASSIRGGSDPYEQYF.

The V call is TRBV28, the J call TRBJ1-1; weak D call: TRBD1 (5 bases). The CDR3 has 14 residues. CDR1 is MDHEN and CDR2 is SYDVKM in the germline V gene. V was shortened by 2 bases and J by 1 base, with 8 bases between the two germline ends. The CDR3 DNA follows: TGTGCCAGCAGTTTAACGGGGGGGAACACTGAAGCTTTCTTT. This gives the protein CASSLTGGNTEAFF. Variable domain in full (rest from reference TRBV28 and TRBJ1-1): DVKVTQSSRYLVKRTGEKVFLECVQDMDHENMFWYRQDPGLGLRLIYFSYDVKMKEKGDIPEGYSVSREKKERFSLILESASTNQTSMYLCASSLTGGNTEAFFGQGTRLTVV.